The clone carrying this TCR beta chain was observed many times. This entry belongs to a study of esophageal squamous cell carcinoma under preoperative chemotherapy. The germline V gene has CDR1 SEHNR and CDR2 FQNEAQ (reference sequence). With V trimmed by 5 bases and J by 2 bases, 7 bases remained unmatched. CDR3 size: 16 residues. MiXCR, applied by TCRdb to the PCR reads, yields one record per CDR3 protein. The sample lists around 19,000 distinct CDR3 sequences; around 46% were seen once. Time point meaning: after preoperative PTX-NDP chemotherapy. Preoperative chemotherapy with paclitaxel-nedaplatin was given to patients before surgery.

The chain joins TRBV7-9 to TRBJ2-1; 9 nucleotides line up with TRBD2. The biological material was taken from a patient given preoperative chemotherapy. The source is a human donor with esophageal squamous cell carcinoma. The donor label of this sample is uncertain. CDR3 region: CASSLTLAGAYNEQFF. DNA of the CDR3: TGTGCCAGCAGCCTAACATTAGCGGGAGCCTACAATGAGCAGTTCTTC.